Listed here are 10 T cell receptor beta chains from one sample, sequenced in a study of graft-versus-host responses after intestinal transplantation. Generated by immunoSEQ multiplex PCR, the TCRdb table keeps only in-frame clones and is missing some. The repertoire holds under 150,000 clones, with less than 95% as singletons. No antigens are known for them. Source: unstimulated CD4+ T cells sorted from spleen or lymph node cells, taken before intestinal transplant. The receptors were gathered from a human donor who received an intestinal transplant.

The chain joins TRBV7-9 to TRBJ1-1; 8 positions match TRBD1. From germline, CDR1 is SEHNR and CDR2 FQNEAQ (reference sequence). V was clipped by 3 bases and J by 1 base; unmatched bases: 7. CDR3 length equals 16 residues. The DNA for the CDR3 is TGTGCCAGCAGCTTCGTGCCGGGACAGGAGAACACTGAAGCTTTCTTT. Translated, it gives CASSFVPGQENTEAFF.

This clone has just a few counts. The chain is built from TRBV30 and TRBJ2-6; D is ambiguous. This CDR3 region has 14 residues. Germline CDR1 and CDR2: GTSNPN and SVGIG (reference sequence). Trimming took off 5 bases at V and 0 bases at J, with 8 bases between the two ends. Here the CDR3 reads CAWSRHSGANVLTF. For the CDR3, the DNA is TGTGCCTGGTCGCGACACTCTGGGGCCAACGTCCTGACTTTC.

The J gene is TRBJ1-2, the V gene TRBV15, with unresolved D. Germline V gene lookup returns CDR1 LNHNV and CDR2 YYDKDF (reference sequence). V dropped 3 bases and J dropped 8 bases, with 16 bases sitting between them. The CDR3 runs 14 residues. CDR3 residues: CATSRDRWTFGYTF. Written as DNA, the CDR3 is TGTGCCACCAGCAGGGATAGGTGGACTTTCGGCTACACCTTC.

This clone has a single count. V is TRBV28 and J is TRBJ1-2; a weak D match, TRBD1 (6 bases). This CDR3 is built from 15 residues. Germline V gene lookup returns CDR1 MDHEN and CDR2 SYDVKM. Trimming took off 8 bases at V and 0 bases at J, with 16 bases between the two ends. Written as DNA, the CDR3 is TGTGCCAGCGGACAACAGGGAGCCCCTAACTATGGCTACACCTTC. Translating it yields CASGQQGAPNYGYTF.

The rearrangement links TRBV11-2 to TRBJ2-5, with unresolved D. This CDR3 spans 11 amino acids. Trimming left V 5 bases short and J 5 bases short, with 6 bases between. Per the germline V gene, CDR1 is SGHAT and CDR2 is FQNNGV. This CDR3 reads CASSQAETQYF. For the CDR3, the DNA is TGTGCCAGCAGCCAGGCGGAGACCCAGTACTTC.

This chain links TRBV7-8 with TRBJ1-1; TRBD1 is a possible D gene (6 bases). The CDR3 covers 17 residues. V was clipped by 7 bases and J by 1 base, with 22 bases between them. Looked up from germline, CDR1 is SGHVS and CDR2 is FQNEAQ. The CDR3 loop is CASNAGQGRSQNTEAFF. The CDR3 region has the DNA TGTGCCAGCAACGCAGGGCAGGGGCGCTCCCAGAACACTGAAGCTTTCTTT.

The chain combines TRBV6-1 with TRBJ2-7; 7 bases align to TRBD1. V trimming: 8 bases; J trimming: 0 bases; junction bases outside the gene matches: 4. The length of the CDR3 is 13 residues. The germline V gene has CDR1 MNHNS and CDR2 SASEGT. The CDR3 nucleotides read TGTGCCAGCTTAAGGACAGGCTCCTACGAGCAGTACTTC. Translated, it gives CASLRTGSYEQYF.

The rearrangement uses TRBV25-1 and TRBJ2-1; D is perhaps TRBD1 (5 bases). The germline V gene has CDR1 MGHDK and CDR2 SYGVNS. V lost 3 bases to trimming and J lost 8 bases, with 14 bases between them. This CDR3 is built from 14 residues. The CDR3 reads CASSDILQGHEQFF. The CDR3 nucleotides are TGTGCCAGCAGTGACATCCTTCAGGGCCATGAGCAGTTCTTC.

The J gene is TRBJ2-7, the V gene TRBV28; D is ambiguous. CDR3 size: 14 residues. The V end lost 1 base, the J end lost 1 base, and 8 bases lay between the germline ends. Germline loops: CDR1 MDHEN, CDR2 SYDVKM. The CDR3 sequence: CASSLSSPSYEQYF. DNA for the CDR3: TGTGCCAGCAGTTTATCGAGCCCATCCTACGAGCAGTACTTC.

CDR3 bases: TGTGCCAGCAGCCGCCTACAGGGGTGGGGGAACACTGAAGCTTTCTTT. This sequence encodes CASSRLQGWGNTEAFF. V and J are TRBV7-9 and TRBJ1-1; 7 nucleotides line up with TRBD1. Looked up from germline, CDR1 is SEHNR and CDR2 is FQNEAQ (reference sequence). The CDR3 length is 16 residues. The ends lost 5 bases at V and 1 base at J; junction bases unmatched: 10.